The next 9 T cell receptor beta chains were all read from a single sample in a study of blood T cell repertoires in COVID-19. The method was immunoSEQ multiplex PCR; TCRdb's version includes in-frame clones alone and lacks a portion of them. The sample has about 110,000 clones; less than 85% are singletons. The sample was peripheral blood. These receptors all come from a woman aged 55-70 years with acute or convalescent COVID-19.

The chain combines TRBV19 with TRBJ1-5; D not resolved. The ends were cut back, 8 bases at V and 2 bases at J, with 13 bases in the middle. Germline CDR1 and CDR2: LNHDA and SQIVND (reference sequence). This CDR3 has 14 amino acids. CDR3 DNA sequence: TGTGCCAGTCGCGGCCCCCTCGGCAATCAGCCCCAGCATTTT. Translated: CASRGPLGNQPQHF.

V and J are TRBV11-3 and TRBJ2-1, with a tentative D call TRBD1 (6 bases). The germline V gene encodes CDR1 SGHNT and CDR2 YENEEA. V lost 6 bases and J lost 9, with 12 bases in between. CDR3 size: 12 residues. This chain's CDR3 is CASSGTGSEQFF. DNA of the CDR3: TGTGCCAGCAGTGGAACAGGGTCTGAGCAGTTCTTC.

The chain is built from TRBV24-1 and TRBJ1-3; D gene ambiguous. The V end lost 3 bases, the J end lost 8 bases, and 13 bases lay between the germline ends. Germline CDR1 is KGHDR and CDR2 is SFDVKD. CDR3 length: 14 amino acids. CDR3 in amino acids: CATSDATERDTIYF. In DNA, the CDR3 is TGTGCCACCAGTGATGCCACAGAGCGGGACACCATATATTTT.

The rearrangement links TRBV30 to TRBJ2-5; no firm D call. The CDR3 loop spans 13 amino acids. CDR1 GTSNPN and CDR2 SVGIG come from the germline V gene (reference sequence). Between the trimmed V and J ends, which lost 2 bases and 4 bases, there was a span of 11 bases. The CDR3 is CAWSFDRGETQYF. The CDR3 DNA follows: TGTGCCTGGAGTTTTGACCGAGGAGAGACCCAGTACTTC.

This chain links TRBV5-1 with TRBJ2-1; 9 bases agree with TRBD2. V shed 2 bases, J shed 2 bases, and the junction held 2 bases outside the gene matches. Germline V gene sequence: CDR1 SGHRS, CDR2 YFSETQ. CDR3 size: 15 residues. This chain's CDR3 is CASSFVAGAYNEQFF. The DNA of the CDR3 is TGCGCCAGCAGCTTCGTAGCGGGGGCCTACAATGAGCAGTTCTTC.

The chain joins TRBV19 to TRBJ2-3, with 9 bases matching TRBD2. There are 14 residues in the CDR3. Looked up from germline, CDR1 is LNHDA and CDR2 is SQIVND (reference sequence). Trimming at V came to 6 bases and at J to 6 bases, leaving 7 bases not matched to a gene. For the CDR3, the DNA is TGTGCCAGTAGGCCCAGCGGGGGGCCTGATACGCAGTATTTT. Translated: CASRPSGGPDTQYF. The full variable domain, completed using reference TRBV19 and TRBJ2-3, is DGGITQSPKYLFRKEGQNVTLSCEQNLNHDAMYWYRQDPGQGLRLIYYSQIVNDFQKGDIAEGYSVSREKKESFPLTVTSAQKNPTAFYLCASRPSGGPDTQYFGPGTRLTVL.

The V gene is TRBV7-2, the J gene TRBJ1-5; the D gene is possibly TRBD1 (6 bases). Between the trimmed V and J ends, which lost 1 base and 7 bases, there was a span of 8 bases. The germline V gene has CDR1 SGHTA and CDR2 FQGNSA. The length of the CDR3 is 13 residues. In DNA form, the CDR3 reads TGTGCCAGCAGCTTAGGGACAGCGCAGCCCCAGCATTTT. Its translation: CASSLGTAQPQHF.

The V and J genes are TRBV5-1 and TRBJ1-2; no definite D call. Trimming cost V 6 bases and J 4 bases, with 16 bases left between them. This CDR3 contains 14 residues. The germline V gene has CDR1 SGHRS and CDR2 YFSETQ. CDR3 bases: TGCGCCAGCACGTCGGACGGAGGGATCTATGGCTACACCTTC. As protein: CASTSDGGIYGYTF.

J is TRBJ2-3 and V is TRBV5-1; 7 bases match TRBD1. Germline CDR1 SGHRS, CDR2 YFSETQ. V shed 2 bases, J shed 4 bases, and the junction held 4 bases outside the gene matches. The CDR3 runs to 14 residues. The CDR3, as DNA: TGCGCCAGCAGCTTAACAGGGGCCGCAGATACGCAGTATTTT. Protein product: CASSLTGAADTQYF. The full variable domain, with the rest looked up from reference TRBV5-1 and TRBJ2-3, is KAGVTQTPRYLIKTRGQQVTLSCSPISGHRSVSWYQQTPGQGLQFLFEYFSETQRNKGNFPGRFSGRQFSNSRSEMNVSTLELGDSALYLCASSLTGAADTQYFGPGTRLTVL.